This T cell receptor (beta chain) comes out of a study of blood T cell repertoires in COVID-19. The CDR3 contains 12 residues. CDR1 and CDR2 from the germline V gene are LNHDA and SQIVND (reference sequence). V was pared by 10 bases and J by 8 bases, with 15 bases between. TCRdb keeps only in-frame clones here, not all; method: immunoSEQ multiplex PCR. Here the sample spans 120,000 to 150,000 clones, more than 80% being singletons. Material: peripheral blood. The receptor's source is a human donor with acute or convalescent COVID-19. The donor label of this sample is uncertain. The rearrangement uses TRBV19 and TRBJ1-5, with D maybe TRBD1 (5 bases). The CDR3 here is CATAIWGEPQHF. The CDR3 DNA follows: TGTGCCACTGCGATTTGGGGGGAGCCCCAGCATTTT.